Presented here are 31 T cell receptor beta chains from one specimen sequenced in a study of T cells in Graves' hyperthyroidism and ophthalmopathy (dated by TCRdb to between 2017 and 2020). Libraries were built with multiplex PCR. The instrument given in TCRdb is Illumina HiSeq 2000. TCR beta CDR3 regions were amplified from RNA transcripts. The first round of RT-PCR for the TCR CDR3 was performed with the HTBI primer set and the Qiagen OneStep RT-PCR kit. TCRdb reprocessing: public reads trimmed at Q25 with fastp, clones called with MiXCR, in-frame beta chains kept. CDR3 protein duplicates are merged, each entry listing the most common genes and DNA. This sample is represented by almost 500,000 distinct CDR3 sequences; approximately 22% of them were singletons. Approximately 54% of the sample goes to the ten largest clones. The specimen sequenced was blood. These receptor sequences come from a woman aged 70-85 years with Graves' ophthalmopathy.

The J gene is TRBJ2-5, the V gene TRBV20-1; D uncertain. CDR3 length: 11 residues. The germline CDR1 and CDR2 sequences are DFQATT and SNEGSKA (reference sequence). This chain's CDR3 is CSPAIQETQYF. In DNA, the CDR3 is TGCAGCCCAGCAATCCAAGAGACCCAGTACTTC.

This chain links TRBV28 with TRBJ2-1; D is perhaps TRBD1 or TRBD2 (5 bases each). From germline, CDR1 is MDHEN and CDR2 SYDVKM. The CDR3 has 16 amino acids. V lost 2 bases, J lost 9 bases, and 20 bases lay in between. The CDR3 loop reads CASSLKVGPATTEQFF. DNA of the CDR3: TGTGCCAGCAGTTTAAAGGTGGGACCCGCGACTACTGAGCAGTTCTTC.

This chain connects TRBV10-3 to TRBJ1-5, with TRBD1 as a possible D gene (5 bases). Germline V gene lookup returns CDR1 ENHRY and CDR2 SYGVKD. The CDR3 spans 13 residues. Trimming stripped 4 bases from V and 7 bases from J, with 11 bases between. This CDR3 reads CAISAGLGQPQHF. CDR3 nucleotides: TGTGCCATCAGTGCAGGGCTAGGGCAGCCCCAGCATTTT.

This clonotype has a handful of counts. The chain is built from TRBV4-1 and TRBJ2-7; no definite D call. The germline V and J ends were trimmed by 4 bases and 6 bases, with 13 bases remaining between them. CDR1 MGHRA and CDR2 YSYEKL come from the germline V gene. This CDR3 has 13 amino acids. CDR3 nucleotide sequence: TGCGCCAGCAGCCTCTACGCTAGGGCCGAGCAGTACTTC. Its protein product is CASSLYARAEQYF.

This clonotype was seen many times. The rearrangement uses TRBV7-9 and TRBJ2-1; D remains ambiguous. The V gene's germline CDR1 is SEHNR and CDR2 FQNEAQ (reference sequence). Trimming cost V 1 base and J 7 bases, with 11 bases left between them. The CDR3 length is 14 residues. CDR3 in DNA: TGTGCCAGCAGCTTAGTGAGCAGGCCAAATGAGCAGTTCTTC. Amino acids: CASSLVSRPNEQFF. Variable domain in full (rest from reference TRBV7-9 and TRBJ2-1): DTGVSQNPRHKITKRGQNVTFRCDPISEHNRLYWYRQTLGQGPEFLTYFQNEAQLEKSRLLSDRFSAERPKGSFSTLEIQRTEQGDSAMYLCASSLVSRPNEQFFGPGTRLTVL.

Only a few counts were recorded for this clonotype. This chain uses TRBV29-1 with TRBJ2-5, with D possibly called TRBD1 or TRBD2 (5 bases each). CDR3 length: 10 residues. Deletions cut 4 bases from V and 5 bases from J, with 5 bases between. Germline CDR1 SQVTM, CDR2 ANQGSEA. The CDR3 bases are TGCAGCGTTGGGGGGGAGACCCAGTACTTC. Translated, it gives CSVGGETQYF. The full variable domain, with the rest looked up from reference TRBV29-1 and TRBJ2-5, is SAVISQKPSRDICQRGTSLTIQCQVDSQVTMMFWYRQQPGQSLTLIATANQGSEATYESGFVIDKFPISRPNLTFSTLTVSNMSPEDSSIYLCSVGGETQYFGPGTRLLVL.

This clonotype has ten or more counts. The chain recombines TRBV3-1 with TRBJ2-2, with D possibly being TRBD2 (5 bases). Germline lookup yields CDR1 LGHDT and CDR2 YNNKEL (reference sequence). The CDR3 totals 14 residues. Trimming shortened V by 0 bases and J by 8 bases, and 10 bases separated the two germline ends. The CDR3 DNA sequence: TGTGCCAGCAGCCAAGATCGGGAAGCGGGGGAGCTGTTTTTT. It translates to CASSQDREAGELFF.

This clonotype was observed many times. The chain carries TRBV12-3 or TRBV12-4 and TRBJ2-5; 10 positions agree with TRBD1. The CDR3 loop spans 14 amino acids. The V and J ends lost 5 bases and 5 bases, in that order; junction bases with no gene match: 5. CDR3 nucleotides: TGTGCCAGCAGTCGGACAGGGGGAATGGAGACCCAGTACTTC. Its translation is CASSRTGGMETQYF.

This clonotype was counted a few times. The chain links TRBV20-1 to TRBJ2-5; D not resolved. Germline lookup yields CDR1 DFQATT and CDR2 SNEGSKA (reference sequence). CDR3 length: 14 amino acids. Trimming took off 7 bases at V and 5 bases at J, with 20 bases between the two ends. The chain's CDR3 is CSGSAPARDETQYF. DNA for the CDR3: TGCAGTGGATCAGCTCCCGCCCGTGATGAGACCCAGTACTTC.

This chain uses TRBV10-2 with TRBJ2-1; 11 bases fit TRBD2. The CDR3 consists of 15 residues. The germline CDR1 and CDR2 sequences are WSHSY and SAAADI. The J segment lost 5 bases and the V segment lost 6 bases, leaving 6 bases of the junction unmatched. The CDR3 reads CASRILAGVDNEQFF. Here the CDR3 DNA reads TGCGCCAGCAGAATACTAGCGGGAGTAGACAATGAGCAGTTCTTC.

This clonotype was counted a few times. The V call is TRBV10-2, the J call TRBJ2-7, with D perhaps matching TRBD2 (6 bases). Per the germline V gene, CDR1 is WSHSY and CDR2 is SAAADI. The CDR3 is made up of 12 amino acids. V lost 6 bases and J lost 4, with 10 bases in between. The CDR3 sequence is CASRPTSYEQYF. For the CDR3, the DNA is TGCGCCAGCAGGCCGACTAGTTACGAGCAGTACTTC.

This chain joins TRBV7-2 and TRBJ1-6; 7 positions match TRBD1. This CDR3 comprises 15 residues. Germline assignment: CDR1 SGHTA and CDR2 FQGNSA. J lost 4 bases, V lost 3 bases, and 3 bases had no gene match. CDR3 in amino acids: CASSFRQGYNSPLHF. The DNA for the CDR3 is TGTGCCAGCAGCTTCCGACAGGGTTATAATTCACCCCTCCACTTT.

This sequence joins TRBV3-1 and TRBJ1-2, with D uncertain. Per germline, CDR1 LGHDT and CDR2 YNNKEL (reference sequence). This CDR3 is 15 amino acids long. Trimming stripped 4 bases from V and 4 bases from J, with 16 bases between. The chain's CDR3 is CASSPSWGGSYGYTF. CDR3 sequence (DNA): TGTGCCAGCAGCCCCAGTTGGGGAGGGAGCTATGGCTACACCTTC.

This clonotype was counted many times. The rearrangement joins TRBV7-2 to TRBJ2-5; D is ambiguous. CDR3 length equals 12 residues. Trimming shortened V by 6 bases and J by 5 bases, and 10 bases separated the two germline ends. Germline V gives CDR1 SGHTA, CDR2 FQGNSA. In DNA, the CDR3 is TGTGCCAGCAGATCCATTTCGGAGACCCAGTACTTC. This codes for CASRSISETQYF.

The rearrangement joins TRBV7-2 to TRBJ2-7; no clear D gene. Trimming shortened V by 5 bases and J by 2 bases, and 13 bases separated the two germline ends. Germline V CDR1 and CDR2: SGHTA, FQGNSA. This CDR3 comprises 14 residues. This CDR3 is CASSQLASTYEQYF. The DNA of the CDR3 is TGTGCCAGCAGCCAGTTGGCGTCCACCTACGAGCAGTACTTC.

The CDR3 DNA reads as TGCAGTGCCTGTCAGGGTGCCGAAGACTACGAGCAGTACTTC. Amino acid sequence: CSACQGAEDYEQYF. The chain recombines TRBV20-1 with TRBJ2-7; D might be TRBD1 (5 bases). Trimming removed 6 bases from V and 3 bases from J, with 18 bases in between. This CDR3 has 14 amino acids. Germline lookup yields CDR1 DFQATT and CDR2 SNEGSKA (reference sequence).

A few counts support this clonotype. The genes are TRBV10-3 and TRBJ2-3, with 11 positions matching TRBD2. In germline, CDR1 is ENHRY, CDR2 SYGVKD. This CDR3 has 15 amino acids. V dropped 3 bases and J dropped 4; count of bases not matched to a gene: 3. The DNA for the CDR3 is TGTGCCATCAGTGACCCTAGCGGGAGGTCAGATACGCAGTATTTT. Protein sequence: CAISDPSGRSDTQYF.

The chain carries TRBV7-2 and TRBJ2-5; the D gene is possibly TRBD1 (5 bases). Trimming pared 8 bases from V and 5 bases from J, leaving 18 bases between. The germline CDR1 and CDR2 sequences are SGHTA and FQGNSA. The CDR3 consists of 14 residues. CDR3: CASGARLSGETQYF. The CDR3 DNA reads TGTGCCAGCGGGGCCAGGCTAAGTGGCGAGACCCAGTACTTC.

The rearrangement links TRBV6-1 to TRBJ2-3; TRBD1 agrees at 7 bases. The trim removed 2 bases at V and 7 bases at J, leaving 6 bases unmatched. The germline V gene has CDR1 MNHNS and CDR2 SASEGT. The length of the CDR3 is 14 residues. CDR3 sequence: CASSEFLQGNTQYF. The CDR3 DNA follows: TGTGCCAGCAGTGAATTTTTACAGGGGAATACGCAGTATTTT.

The sample holds many counts of this clonotype. The genes are TRBV5-1 and TRBJ1-2; 8 bases are a match to TRBD1. The CDR3 is 15 residues long. The trim removed 4 bases at V and 6 bases at J, leaving 11 bases unmatched. Germline lookup yields CDR1 SGHRS and CDR2 YFSETQ. DNA of the CDR3: TGCGCCAGCAGCACCGGACAGGGTGAGGGGGATGGCTACACCTTC. Translated: CASSTGQGEGDGYTF. The variable domain in full, with the rest retrieved from reference TRBV5-1 and TRBJ1-2, is KAGVTQTPRYLIKTRGQQVTLSCSPISGHRSVSWYQQTPGQGLQFLFEYFSETQRNKGNFPGRFSGRQFSNSRSEMNVSTLELGDSALYLCASSTGQGEGDGYTFGSGTRLTVV.

This chain connects TRBV11-2 to TRBJ1-2; D unclear. The CDR3 has 12 amino acids. V dropped 0 bases and J dropped 5 bases, with 4 bases sitting between them. CDR1 and CDR2 from the germline V gene are SGHAT and FQNNGV. DNA for the CDR3: TGTGCCAGCAGCTTAGAAACTTATGGCTACACCTTC. As protein: CASSLETYGYTF.

The chain couples TRBV5-1 to TRBJ2-7; D not resolved. V lost 1 base to trimming and J lost 4 bases, with 9 bases between them. The CDR3 spans 13 residues. Per germline, CDR1 SGHRS and CDR2 YFSETQ. The CDR3: CASSLNRPYEQYF. CDR3 coding DNA: TGCGCCAGCAGCTTGAACCGGCCTTACGAGCAGTACTTC.

V is TRBV2 and J is TRBJ2-1; D is perhaps TRBD2 (6 bases). Trimming removed 5 bases at V and 2 bases at J, with 13 bases between. CDR3 length equals 15 residues. Germline loops: CDR1 SNHLY, CDR2 FYNNEI. CDR3 region: CASSFRGTTYNEQFF. Written as DNA, the CDR3 is TGTGCCAGCAGTTTCCGCGGGACCACCTACAATGAGCAGTTCTTC. The entire variable domain, with the rest obtained from reference TRBV2 and TRBJ2-1, is as follows: EPEVTQTPSHQVTQMGQEVILRCVPISNHLYFYWYRQILGQKVEFLVSFYNNEISEKSEIFDDQFSVERPDGSNFTLKIRSTKLEDSAMYFCASSFRGTTYNEQFFGPGTRLTVL.

This clonotype appeared a few times. This chain uses TRBV28 with TRBJ2-5; TRBD2 is a possible D gene (6 bases). The CDR3 has 15 amino acids. V was trimmed by 7 bases and J by 1 base, leaving 16 bases between them. CDR1 and CDR2 from the germline V gene are MDHEN and SYDVKM. The CDR3 sequence: CASTLAVLAQETQYF. The CDR3 DNA reads as TGTGCCAGCACCCTCGCGGTACTAGCCCAAGAGACCCAGTACTTC. Combining the CDR3 with reference TRBV28 and TRBJ2-5 gives the whole variable domain DVKVTQSSRYLVKRTGEKVFLECVQDMDHENMFWYRQDPGLGLRLIYFSYDVKMKEKGDIPEGYSVSREKKERFSLILESASTNQTSMYLCASTLAVLAQETQYFGPGTRLLVL.

In its sample, this clonotype was seen once. The rearrangement joins TRBV2 to TRBJ2-7, with 7 nucleotides matching TRBD2. This CDR3 comprises 16 residues. V lost 7 bases, J lost 0 bases, and 12 bases stayed unmatched. Germline lookup yields CDR1 SNHLY and CDR2 FYNNEI. CDR3 nucleotide sequence: TGTGCCAGCACCCGTCTGGGAGGGAGTGTCTCCTACGAGCAGTACTTC. It yields the protein CASTRLGGSVSYEQYF.

The chain employs TRBV5-6 and TRBJ2-4; no reliable D call. The germline CDR1 and CDR2 sequences are SGHDT and YYEEEE. CDR3 size: 16 residues. Trimming pared 0 bases from V and 3 bases from J, leaving 13 bases between. CDR3: CASSLVSHDDKNIQYF. The CDR3 coding sequence is TGTGCCAGCAGCTTGGTTTCCCACGACGACAAAAACATTCAGTACTTC.

This clonotype has at least ten counts. The chain joins TRBV28 to TRBJ1-1, with D possibly being TRBD1 (6 bases). This CDR3 is 16 amino acids long. Germline CDR1 is MDHEN and CDR2 is SYDVKM. Trimming removed 6 bases from V and 9 bases from J, with 26 bases in between. This chain's CDR3 is CASSPSGQLLTLKAFF. The CDR3 DNA reads TGTGCCAGCAGCCCCTCAGGACAGCTACTAACACTGAAAGCTTTCTTT.

This clonotype was seen only a few times. The J gene is TRBJ2-7, the V gene TRBV7-2, with D possibly being TRBD1 (5 bases). The CDR3 sequence is 14 residues long. Germline CDR1 and CDR2: SGHTA and FQGNSA. V lost 0 bases, J lost 6 bases, and 12 bases lay in between. The CDR3, as DNA: TGTGCCAGCAGCTTAGCCCTACCCCAGGGCGAGCAGTACTTC. It encodes CASSLALPQGEQYF.

This clonotype has ten or more counts. The junction does not match germline at one end; this may be a read error. This rearrangement joins TRBV5-1 to TRBJ2-1; no reliable D call. From germline, CDR1 is SGHRS and CDR2 YFSETQ. CDR3 length: 13 residues. The CDR3 DNA sequence: TGTGCCAGCAGTCCTCGAGGTTACAATGAGCAGTTCTTC. Translation: CASSPRGYNEQFF.

The J gene is TRBJ2-7, the V gene TRBV7-2; D ambiguous. V dropped 5 bases and J dropped 6 bases, with 11 bases sitting between them. Germline CDR1 and CDR2: SGHTA and FQGNSA. The CDR3 has 12 amino acids. This CDR3 is CASSPLAREQYF. DNA for the CDR3: TGTGCCAGCAGCCCCCTCGCCCGCGAGCAGTACTTC. Looking up the rest from reference TRBV7-2 and TRBJ2-7 gives the full variable domain: GAGVSQSPSNKVTEKGKDVELRCDPISGHTALYWYRQSLGQGLEFLIYFQGNSAPDKSGLPSDRFSAERTGGSVSTLTIQRTQQEDSAVYLCASSPLAREQYFGPGTRLTVT.

This clonotype has only one observation. The rearrangement uses TRBV5-5 and TRBJ2-3; TRBD2 might be the D (5 bases). Per the germline V gene, CDR1 is SGHKS and CDR2 is YYEKEE (reference sequence). V lost 1 base and J 8 bases, leaving 20 bases between the germline ends. This CDR3 has 16 residues. CDR3 DNA sequence: TGTGCCAGCAGCTTGAGCCCTGGTCAGATTCGGGGTACGCAGTATTTT. Translating it yields CASSLSPGQIRGTQYF. Combining the CDR3 with reference TRBV5-5 and TRBJ2-3 gives the whole variable domain DAGVTQSPTHLIKTRGQQVTLRCSPISGHKSVSWYQQVLGQGPQFIFQYYEKEERGRGNFPDRFSARQFPNYSSELNVNALLLGDSALYLCASSLSPGQIRGTQYFGPGTRLTVL.